The 8 T cell receptor beta chains below were found in one sample sequenced in a study of blood T cells in healthy people across ages. Using a J-beta primer mix together with a sample-barcoded 5' primer, a second PCR was run for about 6 to 12 cycles. TCRdb re-called the 5' RACE reads through MiXCR, storing one row per CDR3 protein. The table records over 700,000 distinct CDR3 sequences, around 25% of them present only once. These records were also assigned to another study, of T cells of mothers and their children.

Sequenced input: blood. These receptors all come from a boy younger than 18 in good health.

The gene calls are TRBV12-3 or TRBV12-4 and TRBJ2-1; 7 bases match TRBD2. The V and J ends lost 8 bases and 5 bases, in that order; junction bases with no gene match: 12. The CDR3 consists of 15 residues. The CDR3 DNA reads TGTGCCAGCGGCCCCCGGCTAGCGGAGGACAATGAGCAGTTCTTC. Translating it yields CASGPRLAEDNEQFF.

This rearrangement joins TRBV12-3 or TRBV12-4 to TRBJ2-3, with D possibly being TRBD2 (6 bases). The CDR3 covers 16 residues. Trimming removed 2 bases at V and 2 bases at J, with 14 bases between. CDR3 sequence reads: CASSLSGGAYTDTQYF. CDR3 coding DNA: TGTGCCAGCAGTTTAAGTGGAGGGGCCTACACAGATACGCAGTATTTT.

The chain joins TRBV5-1 to TRBJ2-5, with D perhaps matching TRBD1 (6 bases). V was trimmed by 4 bases and J by 1 base, leaving 17 bases between them. The CDR3 covers 16 residues. The germline gives CDR1 SGHRS, CDR2 YFSETQ. CDR3 amino acids: CASSGGSIAFQETQYF. CDR3 nucleotide sequence: TGCGCCAGCAGCGGGGGCTCGATAGCGTTCCAAGAGACCCAGTACTTC.

This clonotype appeared many times. The chain links TRBV6-4 to TRBJ2-1; 8 bases match TRBD2. Germline loops: CDR1 MRHNA, CDR2 SNTAGT. The CDR3 length is 15 residues. V shed 4 bases and J 7 bases; nucleotides not matched to a gene: 9. Here the CDR3 DNA reads TGTGCCAGCAGTGTCCTCCCGGGAGGGCCGAATGAGCAGTTCTTC. Protein product: CASSVLPGGPNEQFF.

This chain links TRBV29-1 with TRBJ2-5; tentative D call: TRBD1 (5 bases). Trimming cost V 1 base and J 3 bases, with 12 bases left between them. The CDR3 totals 14 residues. Germline CDR1 and CDR2: SQVTM and ANQGSEA. CDR3 DNA: TGCAGCGTTGAAGGGGGCGAATCAGAAGAGACCCAGTACTTC. Amino acids: CSVEGGESEETQYF.

The V gene is TRBV18, the J gene TRBJ2-7, with D perhaps matching TRBD1 (6 bases). Germline CDR1 and CDR2: KGHSH and LQKENI. The CDR3 runs to 15 residues. V gave up 2 bases and J gave up 4 bases, with 15 bases separating them. CDR3 DNA: TGTGCCAGCTCACCATCCCGGGGACAAGAGTACGAGCAGTACTTC. This encodes CASSPSRGQEYEQYF. The complete variable domain, with remaining parts taken from reference TRBV18 and TRBJ2-7, reads NAGVMQNPRHLVRRRGQEARLRCSPMKGHSHVYWYRQLPEEGLKFMVYLQKENIIDESGMPKERFSAEFPKEGPSILRIQQVVRGDSAAYFCASSPSRGQEYEQYFGPGTRLTVT.

DNA of the CDR3: TGTGCCAGCAGCCCGGCCGGGACGATAGGTTCCGGGGAGCTGTTTTTT. Translating it yields CASSPAGTIGSGELFF. This rearrangement joins TRBV9 to TRBJ2-2; D is tentatively TRBD1 or TRBD2 (5 bases each). This CDR3 comprises 16 residues. V lost 4 bases, J lost 6 bases, and 19 bases lay in between. Germline V gives CDR1 SGDLS, CDR2 YYNGEE.

The chain employs TRBV29-1 and TRBJ2-7, with TRBD1 matching over 8 bases. After removal of 6 bases from V and 3 bases from J, the junction contained 7 bases not matched to a gene. This CDR3 comprises 13 residues. Germline CDR1 and CDR2: SQVTM and ANQGSEA. As DNA, the CDR3 is TGCAGCGTAGCGACAGGGGCGAACTACGAGCAGTACTTC. Its translation is CSVATGANYEQYF.